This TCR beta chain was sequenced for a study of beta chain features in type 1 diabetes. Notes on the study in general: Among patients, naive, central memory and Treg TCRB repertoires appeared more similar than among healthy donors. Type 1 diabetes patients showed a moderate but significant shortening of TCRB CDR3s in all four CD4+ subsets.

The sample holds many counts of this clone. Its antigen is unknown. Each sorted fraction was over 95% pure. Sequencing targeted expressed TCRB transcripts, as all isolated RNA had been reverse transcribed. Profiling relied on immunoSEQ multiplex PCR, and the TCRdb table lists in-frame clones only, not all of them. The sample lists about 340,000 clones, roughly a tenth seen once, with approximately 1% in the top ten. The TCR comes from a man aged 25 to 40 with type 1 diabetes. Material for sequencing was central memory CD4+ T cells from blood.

In nucleotides, the CDR3 is TGTGCCAGCAGCCCAGAGTTCAATCAGCCCCAGCATTTT. It encodes CASSPEFNQPQHF. The chain couples TRBV7-9 to TRBJ1-5; the D is unclear. The CDR3 has 13 residues. Per the germline V gene, CDR1 is SEHNR and CDR2 is FQNEAQ (reference sequence). V lost 5 bases, J lost 3 bases, and 8 bases lay in between.